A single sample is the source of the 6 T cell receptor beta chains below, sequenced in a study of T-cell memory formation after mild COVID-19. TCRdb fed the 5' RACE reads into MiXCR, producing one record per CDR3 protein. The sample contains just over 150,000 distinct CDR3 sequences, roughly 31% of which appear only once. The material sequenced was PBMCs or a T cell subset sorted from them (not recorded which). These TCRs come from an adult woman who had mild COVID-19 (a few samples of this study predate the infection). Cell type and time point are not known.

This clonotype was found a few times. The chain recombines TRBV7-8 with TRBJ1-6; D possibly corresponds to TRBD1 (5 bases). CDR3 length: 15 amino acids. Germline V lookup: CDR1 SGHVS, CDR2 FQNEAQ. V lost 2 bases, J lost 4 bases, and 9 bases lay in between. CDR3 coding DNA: TGTGCCAGCAGCTTACCAGGGCGGTATAATTCACCCCTCCACTTT. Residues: CASSLPGRYNSPLHF. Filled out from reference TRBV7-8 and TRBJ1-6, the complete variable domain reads GAGVSQSPRYKVAKRGQDVALRCDPISGHVSLFWYQQALGQGPEFLTYFQNEAQLDKSGLPSDRFFAERPEGSVSTLKIQRTQQEDSAVYLCASSLPGRYNSPLHFGNGTRLTVT.

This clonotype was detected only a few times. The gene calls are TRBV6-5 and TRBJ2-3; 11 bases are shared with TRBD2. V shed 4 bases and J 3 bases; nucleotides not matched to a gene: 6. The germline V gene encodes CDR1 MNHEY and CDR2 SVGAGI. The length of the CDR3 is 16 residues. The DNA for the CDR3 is TGTGCCAGCAGTTCCTCGACTAGCGGGGCAACAGATACGCAGTATTTT. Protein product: CASSSSTSGATDTQYF.

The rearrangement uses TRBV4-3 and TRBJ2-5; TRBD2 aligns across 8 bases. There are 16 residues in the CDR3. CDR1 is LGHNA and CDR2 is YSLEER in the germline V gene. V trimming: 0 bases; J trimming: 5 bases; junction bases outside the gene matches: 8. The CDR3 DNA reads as TGCGCCAGCAGCCAAGAGATTTCTAGCGGGCTTGAGACCCAGTACTTC. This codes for CASSQEISSGLETQYF.

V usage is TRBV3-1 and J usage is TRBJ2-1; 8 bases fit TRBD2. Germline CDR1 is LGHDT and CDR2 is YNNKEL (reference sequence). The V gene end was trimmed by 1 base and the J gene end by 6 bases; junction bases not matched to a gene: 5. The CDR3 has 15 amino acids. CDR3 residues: CASSQVGGASNEQFF. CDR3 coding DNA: TGTGCCAGCAGCCAAGTCGGGGGGGCCTCCAATGAGCAGTTCTTC.

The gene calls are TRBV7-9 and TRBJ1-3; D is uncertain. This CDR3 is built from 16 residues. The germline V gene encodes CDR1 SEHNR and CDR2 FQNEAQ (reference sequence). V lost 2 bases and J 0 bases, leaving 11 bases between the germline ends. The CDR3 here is CASSLWTSGSGNTIYF. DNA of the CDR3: TGTGCCAGCAGCTTATGGACGTCGGGCTCTGGAAACACCATATATTTT.

The CDR3, as DNA: TGTGCCAGCAGCGTAGAGCGGGAGAGGGGGACCCAGTACTTC. This encodes CASSVERERGTQYF. The chain links TRBV5-6 to TRBJ2-5, with 8 bases identical to TRBD2. Trimming at V came to 4 bases and at J to 7 bases, leaving 9 bases not matched to a gene. The CDR3 covers 14 residues. Germline values: CDR1 SGHDT, CDR2 YYEEEE.